These 27 T cell receptor beta chains share one sample of origin, sequenced in a study of OX40 agonist ivuxolimab in advanced cancers. Libraries were prepared by immunoSEQ multiplex PCR; TCRdb keeps only in-frame clonotypes and omits some of them. The sample holds roughly 66,000 clones, 80% to 85% seen once. The source material was CD4+ or CD8+ T cells sorted from blood, sampled in a trial of the OX40 agonist ivuxolimab. All receptors derive from an adult with an advanced solid tumor such as melanoma, head and neck, liver or kidney cancer.

This clone was counted a single time. The rearrangement joins TRBV7-3 to TRBJ2-2; TRBD2 might be the D (5 bases). V was cut by 5 bases and J by 5 bases, with 9 bases left in between. The CDR3 is 13 amino acids. The germline V gene has CDR1 SGHTA and CDR2 FQGTGA. CDR3 residues: CASSQDLTGELFF. As DNA, the CDR3 is TGTGCCAGCAGCCAGGACTTAACCGGGGAGCTGTTTTTT. Full variable domain (remainder filled in from reference TRBV7-3 and TRBJ2-2): GAGVSQTPSNKVTEKGKYVELRCDPISGHTALYWYRQSLGQGPEFLIYFQGTGAADDSGLPNDRFFAVRPEGSVSTLKIQRTERGDSAVYLCASSQDLTGELFFGEGSRLTVL.

V and J are TRBV7-2 and TRBJ1-2; TRBD1 matches at 8 bases. From germline, CDR1 is SGHTA and CDR2 FQGNSA. V lost 5 bases, J lost 9 bases, and 8 bases stayed unmatched. The CDR3 runs to 13 residues. CDR3 nucleotides: TGTGCCAGCAGCGAAGGGGACAGGCAGCGCTACACCTTC. Its protein product is CASSEGDRQRYTF. Full variable domain (remainder filled in from reference TRBV7-2 and TRBJ1-2): GAGVSQSPSNKVTEKGKDVELRCDPISGHTALYWYRQSLGQGLEFLIYFQGNSAPDKSGLPSDRFSAERTGGSVSTLTIQRTQQEDSAVYLCASSEGDRQRYTFGSGTRLTVV.

The chain joins TRBV9 to TRBJ2-3; 8 bases agree with TRBD2. There are 15 residues in the CDR3. Trimming cost V 5 bases and J 0 bases; bases outside gene matches: 5. Germline CDR1 is SGDLS and CDR2 is YYNGEE. CDR3 DNA sequence: TGTGCCAGCAGAGCCGCGGGGGGTAGCACAGATACGCAGTATTTT. Its translation is CASRAAGGSTDTQYF.

The V and J genes are TRBV11-3 and TRBJ2-1, with TRBD2 matching over 7 bases. This CDR3 contains 16 residues. Per the germline V gene, CDR1 is SGHNT and CDR2 is YENEEA. With 5 bases clipped from V and 9 bases from J, the junction kept 16 bases outside the gene matches. This chain's CDR3 is CASSLGGWRETGEQFF. Here the CDR3 DNA reads TGTGCCAGCAGCCTGGGGGGGTGGCGGGAGACGGGTGAGCAGTTCTTC. Together with reference TRBV11-3 and TRBJ2-1, the CDR3 gives the full variable domain: EAGVVQSPRYKIIEKKQPVAFWCNPISGHNTLYWYLQNLGQGPELLIRYENEEAVDDSQLPKDRFSAERLKGVDSTLKIQPAELGDSAVYLCASSLGGWRETGEQFFGPGTRLTVL.

This rearrangement joins TRBV9 to TRBJ2-3, with 9 bases that match TRBD2. There are 15 residues in the CDR3. CDR1 is SGDLS and CDR2 is YYNGEE in the germline V gene. Trimming took 2 bases from V and 4 from J; bases not matched to a gene: 5. CDR3 in amino acids: CASSVSSGKADTQYF. The DNA for the CDR3 is TGTGCCAGCAGCGTCTCTAGCGGGAAAGCAGATACGCAGTATTTT.

The rearrangement links TRBV19 to TRBJ2-2; possibly TRBD1 for D (5 bases). With 5 bases removed from V and 1 base from J, the gap between germline ends came to 8 bases. Looked up from germline, CDR1 is LNHDA and CDR2 is SQIVND (reference sequence). The CDR3 runs 14 residues. CDR3 nucleotide sequence: TGTGCCAGTAGTTTAGGGGTGAACACCGGGGAGCTGTTTTTT. Protein sequence: CASSLGVNTGELFF.

The chain carries TRBV28 and TRBJ2-7; 11 bases align to TRBD2. CDR3 length: 16 amino acids. V lost 0 bases and J lost 3; bases outside the gene matches: 4. From germline, CDR1 is MDHEN and CDR2 SYDVKM. The CDR3 is CASSLWGTSGLYEQYF. The CDR3 coding sequence is TGTGCCAGCAGTTTATGGGGGACTAGCGGACTCTACGAGCAGTACTTC.

The chain joins TRBV12-5 to TRBJ1-2, with D possibly being TRBD1 (5 bases). The CDR3 has 15 amino acids. Trimming took off 0 bases at V and 8 bases at J, with 16 bases between the two ends. Germline CDR1 reads LGHNT; CDR2 reads FRNRAP. The CDR3 nucleotides read TGTGCTAGTGGTTTGGTAGTAGGAGGGGCTGGCGGCTACACCTTC. Its protein is CASGLVVGGAGGYTF.

V usage is TRBV5-1 and J usage is TRBJ2-7; TRBD1 matches 7 bases. Trimming at V came to 4 bases and at J to 6 bases, leaving 10 bases not matched to a gene. Germline V gene sequence: CDR1 SGHRS, CDR2 YFSETQ. CDR3 length: 14 residues. This CDR3 reads CASSQAAPGGEQYF. The DNA of the CDR3 is TGCGCCAGCAGCCAAGCCGCCCCAGGGGGCGAGCAGTACTTC. The variable domain in full, with the rest retrieved from reference TRBV5-1 and TRBJ2-7, is KAGVTQTPRYLIKTRGQQVTLSCSPISGHRSVSWYQQTPGQGLQFLFEYFSETQRNKGNFPGRFSGRQFSNSRSEMNVSTLELGDSALYLCASSQAAPGGEQYFGPGTRLTVT.

The rearrangement uses TRBV7-8 and TRBJ2-1, with D tentatively TRBD1 (5 bases). CDR3 length equals 16 residues. The V end was cut by 3 bases, the J end by 0 bases, with 12 bases between. Per germline, CDR1 SGHVS and CDR2 FQNEAQ. The CDR3: CASSFSAGRSYNEQFF. The DNA of the CDR3 is TGTGCCAGCAGCTTTTCGGCAGGGCGCTCCTACAATGAGCAGTTCTTC.

V gene TRBV25-1 combines with J gene TRBJ2-3, with D hard to call. In germline, CDR1 is MGHDK, CDR2 SYGVNS. V was shortened by 0 bases and J by 8 bases, with 9 bases between the two germline ends. This CDR3 contains 13 residues. The CDR3 sequence is CASSEYGSATQYF. DNA of the CDR3: TGTGCCAGCAGTGAATATGGGTCAGCTACGCAGTATTTT.

V is TRBV7-7 and J is TRBJ2-2; 11 bases line up with TRBD1. The V segment lost 5 bases and the J segment 7 bases; nucleotides outside the gene matches: 3. Germline V lookup: CDR1 SSHAT, CDR2 FNYEAQ (reference sequence). The CDR3 has 14 residues. Written as DNA, the CDR3 is TGTGCCAGCAGCCTAGGGACAGGGGGCGGGGAGCTGTTTTTT. Translated: CASSLGTGGGELFF.

This chain links TRBV29-1 with TRBJ1-1, with D hard to call. Per the germline V gene, CDR1 is SQVTM and CDR2 is ANQGSEA. The CDR3 spans 12 residues. Between the trimmed V and J ends, which lost 3 bases and 6 bases, there was a span of 11 bases. The CDR3 loop reads CSVDLGFAEAFF. CDR3 bases: TGCAGCGTTGATTTGGGTTTTGCTGAAGCTTTCTTT.

The J gene is TRBJ2-7, the V gene TRBV5-4, with a tentative D call TRBD1 (6 bases). Trimming removed 4 bases at V and 1 base at J, with 12 bases between. The length of the CDR3 is 14 residues. Germline lookup yields CDR1 SGHNT and CDR2 YYREEE (reference sequence). CDR3 in DNA: TGTGCCAGCAGCAGGGGGTGGGAATCCTACGAGCAGTACTTC. Encoded protein: CASSRGWESYEQYF.

V and J are TRBV27 and TRBJ1-2; D uncertain. Germline CDR1 and CDR2: MNHEY and SMNVEV (reference sequence). V was pared by 7 bases and J by 1 base, with 13 bases between. This CDR3 is built from 14 residues. The chain's CDR3 is CASTMLDGNYGYTF. The CDR3 DNA sequence: TGTGCCAGCACTATGCTGGACGGTAACTATGGCTACACCTTC.

The table lists this clone with a count of one. The chain links TRBV18 to TRBJ2-1, with TRBD2 matching 8 bases. Trimming removed 3 bases from V and 5 bases from J; junction bases left unmatched: 9. The CDR3 length is 16 residues. CDR1 KGHSH and CDR2 LQKENI come from the germline V gene. CDR3 in amino acids: CASSPSSSGGNNEQFF. DNA of the CDR3: TGTGCCAGCTCACCGTCTTCCAGCGGGGGAAACAATGAGCAGTTCTTC.

This rearrangement joins TRBV11-2 to TRBJ2-1; D possibly uses TRBD1 or TRBD2 (6 bases each). Germline lookup yields CDR1 SGHAT and CDR2 FQNNGV. Trimming removed 5 bases at V and 5 bases at J, with 13 bases between. The CDR3 runs to 14 residues. The CDR3 is CASSGGLGNNEQFF. CDR3 in DNA: TGTGCCAGCAGCGGGGGGCTGGGAAACAATGAGCAGTTCTTC.

The rearrangement links TRBV19 to TRBJ2-7, with D tentatively TRBD2 (6 bases). In germline, CDR1 is LNHDA, CDR2 SQIVND (reference sequence). This CDR3 has 13 amino acids. V was pared by 3 bases and J by 2 bases, with 8 bases between. CDR3 amino acids: CASSISGAYEQYF. In nucleotides, the CDR3 is TGTGCCAGTAGTATTTCGGGGGCCTACGAGCAGTACTTC.

V is TRBV10-2 and J is TRBJ2-7; 10 bases line up with TRBD2. Germline-derived CDR1 and CDR2 are WSHSY and SAAADI. The CDR3 is 14 residues long. V lost 5 bases and J lost 3; bases outside the gene matches: 4. In DNA, the CDR3 is TGCGCCAGCAGTTCTAGCGGGAGAGGCTACGAGCAGTACTTC. Protein: CASSSSGRGYEQYF.

The chain has TRBV27 and TRBJ2-5; maybe TRBD1 (6 bases). This CDR3 has 14 residues. Per the germline V gene, CDR1 is MNHEY and CDR2 is SMNVEV (reference sequence). The ends were cut back, 5 bases at V and 1 base at J, with 11 bases in the middle. The DNA for the CDR3 is TGTGCCAGCAGTGAATACAGGGCCCAAGAGACCCAGTACTTC. Protein product: CASSEYRAQETQYF.

The V and J genes are TRBV5-1 and TRBJ2-3; tentative D call: TRBD1 (9 bases). V was trimmed by 6 bases and J by 6 bases, leaving 32 bases between them. Germline CDR1 SGHRS, CDR2 YFSETQ. There are 19 residues in the CDR3. The DNA for the CDR3 is TGCGCCAGCACCTCTTCCGGGACAGGGTCTCGGGGGGGTAGGGATACGCAGTATTTT. It encodes CASTSSGTGSRGGRDTQYF.

This clone has a handful of counts. The chain recombines TRBV29-1 with TRBJ1-2, with D possibly matching TRBD1 (6 bases). The length of the CDR3 is 13 residues. Germline V gives CDR1 SQVTM, CDR2 ANQGSEA. The ends were cut back, 7 bases at V and 0 bases at J, with 12 bases in the middle. The CDR3 reads CSGGQLANYGYTF. Here the CDR3 DNA reads TGCAGCGGCGGACAGCTAGCTAACTATGGCTACACCTTC.

CDR3 residues: CASTLMGGGGYTF. CDR3 in DNA: TGTGCCAGCACCTTAATGGGGGGAGGAGGCTACACCTTC. The V call is TRBV6-6, the J call TRBJ1-2; D may be TRBD1 (5 bases). Germline values: CDR1 MNHNY, CDR2 SVGAGI (reference sequence). V lost 7 bases to trimming and J lost 8 bases, with 17 bases between them. CDR3 length equals 13 residues.

This clone was recorded only once. The chain combines TRBV11-3 with TRBJ2-3, with TRBD1 matching 8 bases. The CDR3 is made up of 15 amino acids. J lost 0 bases, V lost 5 bases, and 4 bases had no gene match. The germline CDR1 and CDR2 sequences are SGHNT and YENEEA. CDR3 protein: CASSDRQGSTDTQYF. The CDR3 bases are TGTGCCAGCAGCGATCGACAGGGGAGCACAGATACGCAGTATTTT.

J is TRBJ1-4 and V is TRBV10-3; D remains ambiguous. Germline assignment: CDR1 ENHRY and CDR2 SYGVKD. V gave up 0 bases and J gave up 9 bases, with 5 bases separating them. The CDR3 loop spans 12 amino acids. Here the CDR3 DNA reads TGTGCCATCAGTGAGTCCAGGAAAAAACTGTTTTTT. Amino acid sequence: CAISESRKKLFF.

This chain uses TRBV5-1 with TRBJ2-1; tentative D call: TRBD2 (6 bases). The CDR3 is 16 amino acids. Germline-derived CDR1 and CDR2 are SGHRS and YFSETQ. V gave up 0 bases and J gave up 4 bases, with 14 bases separating them. CDR3 loop: CASSLGRGGLYNEQFF. CDR3 coding DNA: TGCGCCAGCAGCTTGGGTCGGGGAGGCCTGTACAATGAGCAGTTCTTC.

The chain is built from TRBV30 and TRBJ2-5, with 10 bases aligning to TRBD2. The CDR3 has 15 residues. The junction had 8 bases not matched to a gene; V was cut back by 2 bases and J by 5 bases. Germline-derived CDR1 and CDR2 are GTSNPN and SVGIG (reference sequence). The CDR3 sequence: CAWSSSGSIGETQYF. Written as DNA, the CDR3 is TGTGCCTGGAGTTCTAGCGGGAGCATTGGTGAGACCCAGTACTTC.